Reported below is one T cell receptor beta chain. What antigen it recognizes has not been identified. No base-level quality is on record; no much larger clone is a single base apart. The germline V gene (reference sequence) supplies CDR1 LNHDA and CDR2 SQIVND. V and J lose 8 bases and 0 bases, and a span of 28 bases separates them. From its cysteine to its phenylalanine, the CDR3 spans 19 amino acids. Of all the DNA, just the CDR3 is kept, 57 bases in frame from base 1. This entry comes from a study of PD-1 blockade in classical Hodgkin lymphoma (dated by TCRdb to between 2020 and 2021). Broadly, across the study: A peripheral blood immune signature of response to PD-1 blockade in classical Hodgkin lymphoma was defined using TCR beta sequencing and CyTOF. General findings and caveats noted by the study authors: Newly diagnosed patients were reported to have lower baseline TCR diversity than healthy donors, and relapsed/refractory patients were reported to have lower baseline TCR diversity still. Only a single clinical trial cohort was studied, and what caused the repertoire differences, possibly disease activity or prior therapy, remained undefined.

This specimen's time point label, per the study, means: newly diagnosed, previously untreated cHL patient sample. CD4+ T cells were purified from thawed PBMCs by magnetic negative selection with a Miltenyi CD4+ T cell isolation kit. As a comparison group for the relapsed/refractory trial patients, PBMCs were sequenced from patients with newly diagnosed, previously untreated classical Hodgkin lymphoma. After peripheral blood was drawn into 8 mL Vacutainer Cell Preparation Tubes, PBMCs were isolated by centrifugation and then cryopreserved. Purified CD4+ and CD8+ fractions were generated only in cases for which an additional PBMC sample was available. On LS columns in a quadroMACS separator, the magnetically labelled cells were depleted, and the flow-through was collected as the purified fraction. Genomic DNA was extracted with the Qiagen DNeasy kit from unsorted PBMCs and from negatively selected CD4+ and CD8+ fractions. Using primers that anneal to V and J segments, immunoSEQ multiplex PCR amplified the TCR beta CDR3 regions. A synthetic immune receptor repertoire was used to minimize amplification bias, and any remaining bias was removed computationally after sequencing. The study's processing was this. Repertoire diversity was quantified as the Shannon entropy index using custom Python scripts. Unsorted, CD4+ and CD8+ repertoires were analyzed separately, except for combined analyses in which CD4+ and CD8+ sequences were merged in silico. Entries here come from immuneACCESS through TCRdb and include only in-frame sequences with V and J called. Some clones fail to appear in such tables; in the studies checked, an unresolved V gene covers under half of the shortfall, and the cause of the remainder is unknown. The DNA gave D and trimming, while V, J and clone size come from that table. The sample includes under 40,000 clones, with roughly 90% observed a single time. In total, the top ten clones hold 1.2% of the sample.

Sequences were obtained from CD4+ T cells from blood. This sequence was found in a human donor with classical Hodgkin lymphoma. Recombination linked TRBV19 to TRBJ1-1; D gene: possibly TRBD1, on 5 matching bases. The nucleotide sequence is given as TGTGCCAGTCCGATGCTCGGAGACAGCTGCACTTTTGTGAACACTGAAGCTTTCTTT. This codes for CASPMLGDSCTFVNTEAFF. The full variable domain, completed from the reference TRBV19 and TRBJ1-1 proteins outside the CDR3, reads DGGITQSPKYLFRKEGQNVTLSCEQNLNHDAMYWYRQDPGQGLRLIYYSQIVNDFQKGDIAEGYSVSREKKESFPLTVTSAQKNPTAFYLCASPMLGDSCTFVNTEAFFGQGTRLTVV.